This entry lists 25 T cell receptor beta chains sequenced from one sample in a study of blood T cell repertoires in COVID-19. The assay was immunoSEQ multiplex PCR, and TCRdb's table has in-frame clones only and misses some. The sample carries 150,000 to 200,000 clones, roughly 87% recorded once. Sample: peripheral blood. These receptors originate from a man aged 60-69 years with active or convalescent COVID-19.

This rearrangement joins TRBV5-1 to TRBJ2-5; no definite D call. V dropped 4 bases and J dropped 1 base, with 11 bases sitting between them. CDR3 size: 14 residues. CDR1 and CDR2 (germline): SGHRS, YFSETQ. This CDR3 is CASSPERSQETQYF. In DNA form, the CDR3 reads TGCGCCAGCAGCCCCGAGAGATCCCAAGAGACCCAGTACTTC.

V and J are TRBV5-4 and TRBJ1-4; D is undetermined. The length of the CDR3 is 13 residues. Germline V gene sequence: CDR1 SGHNT, CDR2 YYREEE (reference sequence). The V gene lost 3 bases and the J gene lost 7 bases, with 10 bases spanning the gap. CDR3 in DNA: TGTGCCAGCAGCTCTGTGACAAGTGAAAAACTGTTTTTT. It codes for CASSSVTSEKLFF.

This clone has a handful of counts. This chain joins TRBV2 and TRBJ2-4, with 10 positions matching TRBD1. CDR1 and CDR2 from the germline V gene are SNHLY and FYNNEI. This CDR3 has 13 amino acids. V trimming: 6 bases; J trimming: 10 bases; junction bases outside the gene matches: 6. CDR3 in amino acids: CASRTGGAGIQYF. The CDR3 DNA is TGTGCCAGCAGGACAGGGGGCGCCGGAATTCAGTACTTC.

The V and J genes are TRBV11-2 and TRBJ1-1; D is perhaps TRBD1 (5 bases). This CDR3 region has 12 residues. CDR1 is SGHAT, CDR2 FQNNGV, per germline. Here the CDR3 reads CVYGALGVEAFF. As DNA, the CDR3 is TGTGTATATGGGGCCCTAGGAGTGGAAGCTTTCTTT.

The genes are TRBV6-5 and TRBJ1-1; D unresolved. CDR1 and CDR2 from the germline V gene are MNHEY and SVGAGI. The CDR3 consists of 15 residues. Deletions cut 7 bases from V and 4 bases from J, with 19 bases between. Here the CDR3 DNA reads TGTGCCAGCATCTTGCAACAAGGAGGACGCACTGAAGCTTTCTTT. It specifies CASILQQGGRTEAFF.

The V call is TRBV3-1 (or the pseudogene TRBV3-2), the J call TRBJ1-5; 8 nucleotides match TRBD1. The CDR3 is made up of 14 amino acids. J gave up 7 bases and V 1 base, and 3 bases lay outside the gene matches. Germline V gene data show CDR1 as LGHDT and CDR2 as YNNKEL (reference sequence). CDR3 nucleotide sequence: TGTGCCAGCAGCCAAGGCGACAGGGGCCAGCCCCAGCATTTT. Translated: CASSQGDRGQPQHF.

This rearrangement joins TRBV30 to TRBJ1-6, with D perhaps matching TRBD1 (6 bases). Per germline, CDR1 GTSNPN and CDR2 SVGIG (reference sequence). The V gene lost 0 bases and the J gene lost 4 bases, with 16 bases spanning the gap. This CDR3 region has 17 residues. CDR3 protein: CAWSVLGQLSYNSPLHF. The CDR3 DNA sequence: TGTGCCTGGAGTGTGCTCGGACAGCTTTCTTATAATTCACCCCTCCACTTT.

This chain links TRBV5-1 with TRBJ2-5, with TRBD2 matching 12 bases. Germline CDR1 reads SGHRS; CDR2 reads YFSETQ. V dropped 4 bases and J dropped 1; count of bases not matched to a gene: 5. CDR3 size: 16 residues. The CDR3 DNA follows: TGCGCCAGCAGCCCCCTACTAGCGGGGGGCCAAGAGACCCAGTACTTC. Translation gives CASSPLLAGGQETQYF.

The CDR3 here is CAIGALAGAMNEQFF. CDR3 DNA sequence: TGTGCCATCGGGGCCCTAGCGGGGGCCATGAATGAGCAGTTCTTC. The chain recombines TRBV10-3 with TRBJ2-1, with TRBD2 matching over 10 bases. The CDR3 contains 15 residues. V lost 8 bases, J lost 7 bases, and 11 bases stayed unmatched. The germline V gene encodes CDR1 ENHRY and CDR2 SYGVKD.

The rearrangement uses TRBV29-1 and TRBJ2-1; the match to TRBD2 covers 8 bases. The CDR3 has 13 residues. V shed 5 bases, J shed 9 bases, and the junction held 9 bases outside the gene matches. The germline V gene has CDR1 SQVTM and CDR2 ANQGSEA. CDR3 sequence: CSVFRGGGGEQFF. In nucleotides, the CDR3 is TGCAGCGTTTTCCGGGGGGGCGGAGGTGAGCAGTTCTTC.

CDR3 amino acids: CASSLVGGGYTF. The CDR3 region has the DNA TGTGCCAGCAGTTTAGTGGGAGGGGGCTACACCTTC. The chain combines TRBV12-3 or TRBV12-4 with TRBJ1-2; D not resolved. The CDR3 covers 12 residues. Trimming removed 1 base from V and 8 bases from J, with 8 bases in between.

This clone was picked up a small number of times. The rearrangement joins TRBV19 to TRBJ1-5; D perhaps matches TRBD1 (6 bases). This CDR3 has 21 amino acids. CDR1 is LNHDA and CDR2 is SQIVND in the germline V gene (reference sequence). Trimming shortened V by 3 bases and J by 0 bases, and 27 bases separated the two germline ends. CDR3 nucleotide sequence: TGTGCCAGTAGTATGAGGGGGTCGGGGACACCCACCACTTATAGCAATCAGCCCCAGCATTTT. This sequence encodes CASSMRGSGTPTTYSNQPQHF. Together with reference TRBV19 and TRBJ1-5, the CDR3 gives the full variable domain: DGGITQSPKYLFRKEGQNVTLSCEQNLNHDAMYWYRQDPGQGLRLIYYSQIVNDFQKGDIAEGYSVSREKKESFPLTVTSAQKNPTAFYLCASSMRGSGTPTTYSNQPQHFGDGTRLSIL.

Only a few counts were recorded for this clone. The J gene is TRBJ2-5, the V gene TRBV3-1 (or the pseudogene TRBV3-2); the D gene is possibly TRBD2 (7 bases). Germline lookup yields CDR1 LGHDT and CDR2 YNNKEL (reference sequence). The CDR3 has 14 residues. Trimming removed 4 bases at V and 0 bases at J, with 9 bases between. The CDR3 region is CASSRGGNQETQYF. CDR3 nucleotide sequence: TGTGCCAGCAGCCGGGGGGGCAACCAAGAGACCCAGTACTTC.

The gene calls are TRBV19 and TRBJ2-5, with a weak D call TRBD2 (5 bases). The CDR3 runs to 15 residues. Trimming pared 2 bases from V and 3 bases from J, leaving 13 bases between. Germline lookup yields CDR1 LNHDA and CDR2 SQIVND (reference sequence). The CDR3, as DNA: TGTGCCAGTAGTATACCTTCCGGGGTAAAAGAGACCCAGTACTTC. It translates to CASSIPSGVKETQYF.

J is TRBJ2-5 and V is TRBV7-6, with D perhaps matching TRBD2 (6 bases). The CDR3 sequence is 15 residues long. CDR1 is SGHVS, CDR2 FNYEAQ, per germline. Trimming shortened V by 1 base and J by 3 bases, and 12 bases separated the two germline ends. The CDR3 region has the DNA TGTGCCAGCAGCTTAGGCGCAGGAGGGGAAGAGACCCAGTACTTC. Translation: CASSLGAGGEETQYF.

This chain links TRBV11-1 with TRBJ1-3; no definite D call. The CDR3 contains 13 residues. Germline loops: CDR1 SGHAT, CDR2 FQDESV (reference sequence). Trimming stripped 3 bases from V and 4 bases from J, with 7 bases between. CDR3 protein: CASSFQQGNTIYF. The CDR3 bases are TGTGCCAGCAGCTTCCAACAAGGAAACACCATATATTTT.

The chain has TRBV5-1 and TRBJ2-1; 9 bases align to TRBD2. V gave up 7 bases and J gave up 2 bases; unmatched junction bases: 7. CDR3 size: 15 residues. The germline CDR1 and CDR2 sequences are SGHRS and YFSETQ. The CDR3 region has the DNA TGCGCCAGCCGCCAAGCGGGGGGACCCTACAATGAGCAGTTCTTC. This translates into CASRQAGGPYNEQFF.

V gene TRBV12-2 combines with J gene TRBJ2-7; the table's D gene call, TRBD2, was not cross checked with the DNA. TRBV12-2 counts as a pseudogene. This CDR3 has 19 residues. The CDR3 loop is CASRLSGTSGAKISYEQYF. The CDR3 DNA is TGTGCAAGTCGCTTAAGTGGGACTAGCGGGGCTAAAATCTCCTACGAGCAGTACTTC.

The rearrangement links TRBV5-4 to TRBJ2-3; TRBD2 matches 7 bases. V trimming: 3 bases; J trimming: 0 bases; junction bases outside the gene matches: 13. The CDR3 is 18 amino acids. Germline V CDR1 and CDR2: SGHNT, YYREEE (reference sequence). CDR3 DNA sequence: TGTGCCAGCAGCTCTGCTTTAGGCGGGAGCTCGAGCACAGATACGCAGTATTTT. It yields the protein CASSSALGGSSSTDTQYF.

The chain combines TRBV2 with TRBJ2-1; D may be TRBD2 (5 bases). The CDR3 totals 14 residues. V lost 8 bases, J lost 2 bases, and 13 bases lay in between. The germline V gene encodes CDR1 SNHLY and CDR2 FYNNEI. The CDR3 reads CASLWTRAYNEQFF. CDR3 in DNA: TGTGCCAGCTTGTGGACGAGGGCCTACAATGAGCAGTTCTTC.

The chain couples TRBV21-1 to TRBJ1-6; no DNA check was done on the table's D call, TRBD1. TRBV21-1 is deemed a pseudogene. This CDR3 region has 19 residues. CDR3 loop: CASSTNRGGQDDNESPLHF. The DNA for the CDR3 is TGTGCCAGCAGCACCAACAGGGGGGGACAGGATGATAATGAGTCACCCCTCCACTTT.

V and J are TRBV18 and TRBJ1-1, with 10 bases that match TRBD1. Trimming took 6 bases from V and 6 from J; bases not matched to a gene: 7. In germline, CDR1 is KGHSH, CDR2 LQKENI. This CDR3 is 14 amino acids long. The CDR3 DNA reads as TGTGCCAGCTCGCCGGGACAGGGGTTTGCTGAAGCTTTCTTT. This encodes CASSPGQGFAEAFF.

The table lists this clone with a count of one. The rearrangement uses TRBV6-5 and TRBJ1-1; no clear D. CDR3 length: 12 residues. Trimming removed 9 bases at V and 1 base at J, with 9 bases between. Looked up from germline, CDR1 is MNHEY and CDR2 is SVGAGI. The CDR3 DNA reads TGTGCCAGTTTATCCAGGAACACTGAAGCTTTCTTT. Amino acid sequence: CASLSRNTEAFF.

V gene TRBV5-6 combines with J gene TRBJ1-2; TRBD1 agrees at 8 bases. Germline V CDR1 and CDR2: SGHDT, YYEEEE. J gave up 4 bases and V 1 base, and 3 bases lay outside the gene matches. The CDR3 extends over 14 amino acids. The DNA for the CDR3 is TGTGCCAGCAGCTTGCAACAGGGGGTCTATGGCTACACCTTC. Amino acid sequence: CASSLQQGVYGYTF.

The chain combines TRBV7-9 with TRBJ2-2, with TRBD1 identical over 8 bases. CDR1 is SEHNR and CDR2 is FQNEAQ in the germline V gene (reference sequence). J was trimmed by 6 bases and V by 1 base; bases with no gene match: 4. The CDR3 is 15 residues long. The CDR3 DNA follows: TGTGCCAGCAGCTTAGGCAGGGGGCTGGCCGGGGAGCTGTTTTTT. Encoded protein: CASSLGRGLAGELFF.